A single sample gave rise to the 9 T cell receptor beta chains below, sequenced in a study of CD8 T cells in ankylosing spondylitis. TCRdb analysed the 5' RACE reads with MiXCR anew, one entry per CDR3 protein. The data show 39,000 or so distinct CDR3 sequences, with over 2.5% seen just once and 2.8% held by the top ten. The sequenced sample was blood, either unsorted or a sorted T cell fraction (not recorded which). The receptors come from a male donor with ankylosing spondylitis or in good health (not recorded which).

This clonotype has ten or more counts. V is TRBV9 and J is TRBJ2-1; D is unresolved. Looked up from germline, CDR1 is SGDLS and CDR2 is YYNGEE. The V and J ends lost 0 bases and 8 bases respectively, with 3 bases between them. The CDR3 has 11 amino acids. The DNA of the CDR3 is TGTGCCAGCAGCGTAGTAGATGAGCAGTTCTTC. Amino acid sequence: CASSVVDEQFF.

This clonotype was found many times. The chain carries TRBV9 and TRBJ1-1, with 9 bases lining up with TRBD1. Germline lookup yields CDR1 SGDLS and CDR2 YYNGEE. This CDR3 spans 16 amino acids. Germline trimming cut 2 bases from V and 4 bases from J; bases unmatched to any gene: 9. The CDR3: CASSVGAGQGFTEAFF. CDR3 sequence (DNA): TGTGCCAGCAGCGTTGGCGCGGGACAGGGATTCACTGAAGCTTTCTTT.

This clonotype was picked up many times. This chain's CDR3 is CASSPPGGAGRYNEQFF. CDR3 DNA sequence: TGTGCCAGCAGCCCTCCGGGGGGAGCGGGGAGGTACAATGAGCAGTTCTTC. This rearrangement joins TRBV9 to TRBJ2-1, with 7 bases aligning to TRBD2. CDR3 length: 17 residues. Germline trimming cut 4 bases from V and 4 bases from J; bases unmatched to any gene: 14. Germline CDR1 is SGDLS and CDR2 is YYNGEE.

This clonotype appeared many times. The V call is TRBV9, the J call TRBJ1-2; D is uncertain. The CDR3 contains 16 residues. Trimming cost V 0 bases and J 2 bases, with 14 bases left between them. CDR1 SGDLS and CDR2 YYNGEE come from the germline V gene. CDR3 loop: CASSVVGSGINYGYTF. CDR3 coding DNA: TGTGCCAGCAGCGTAGTAGGGTCCGGGATCAACTATGGCTACACCTTC.

This clonotype was recorded at least ten times. This sequence joins TRBV9 and TRBJ1-1; the D gene is possibly TRBD1 (5 bases). CDR1 SGDLS and CDR2 YYNGEE come from the germline V gene. Trimming pared 0 bases from V and 9 bases from J, leaving 12 bases between. The length of the CDR3 is 13 residues. The CDR3 DNA reads as TGTGCCAGCAGCGTAGAGTTGGGGGGAAAAGCTTTCTTT. Translated, it gives CASSVELGGKAFF.

This clonotype showed up many times. The CDR3 DNA reads as TGTGCCAGCAGCGTACTAGCGGGGGGGACAGATACGCAGTATTTT. It codes for CASSVLAGGTDTQYF. The rearrangement joins TRBV9 to TRBJ2-3; 12 positions agree with TRBD2. In germline, CDR1 is SGDLS, CDR2 YYNGEE. The CDR3 totals 15 residues. Trimming cost V 1 base and J 3 bases; bases outside gene matches: 0.

This clonotype was detected ten times or more. The chain joins TRBV9 to TRBJ2-2; D might be TRBD2 (5 bases). V lost 0 bases to trimming and J lost 4 bases, with 19 bases between them. CDR3 length equals 18 residues. Per germline, CDR1 SGDLS and CDR2 YYNGEE. The CDR3: CASSVDFRPGMSTGELFF. CDR3 bases: TGTGCCAGCAGCGTAGATTTCCGTCCGGGGATGAGCACCGGGGAGCTGTTTTTT.

This clonotype was observed many times. The chain couples TRBV9 to TRBJ2-1; TRBD2 matches at 10 bases. With 0 bases clipped from V and 7 bases from J, the junction kept 4 bases outside the gene matches. This CDR3 is built from 15 residues. From germline, CDR1 is SGDLS and CDR2 YYNGEE. CDR3 nucleotides: TGTGCCAGCAGCGTAGGTCCAGCGGGAGGGAATGAGCAGTTCTTC. It yields the protein CASSVGPAGGNEQFF.

The chain has TRBV9 and TRBJ1-5, with no clear D. The CDR3 spans 15 residues. V was trimmed by 0 bases and J by 1 base, leaving 8 bases between them. CDR1 SGDLS and CDR2 YYNGEE come from the germline V gene. Here the CDR3 reads CASSVGWRSNQPQHF. The DNA of the CDR3 is TGTGCCAGCAGCGTAGGTTGGAGGAGCAATCAGCCCCAGCATTTT.